The 21 T cell receptor beta chains reported below all come from one sample, sequenced in a study of blood T cell repertoires in COVID-19. Generated by immunoSEQ multiplex PCR, the TCRdb table keeps only in-frame clones and is missing some. There are 94,000 or so clones in the sample; 84% occur only once, and roughly 25% lies in the top ten. Material for sequencing was peripheral blood. The receptor set was obtained from a man aged 55 to 70 with acute or convalescent COVID-19.

This clone occurred once. CDR3 region: CASRLGHSGNTIYF. CDR3 in DNA: TGTGCCAGCAGGTTGGGACATTCTGGAAACACCATATATTTT. The V and J genes are TRBV28 and TRBJ1-3; TRBD1 might be the D (6 bases). The CDR3 extends over 14 amino acids. The germline V gene encodes CDR1 MDHEN and CDR2 SYDVKM. The V end was cut by 6 bases, the J end by 1 base, with 10 bases between.

The V and J genes are TRBV3-1 (or the pseudogene TRBV3-2) and TRBJ2-5; 7 nucleotides agree with TRBD2. Germline CDR1 reads LGHDT; CDR2 reads YNNKEL (reference sequence). This CDR3 has 14 amino acids. V shed 1 base, J shed 3 bases, and the junction held 2 bases outside the gene matches. The CDR3 DNA follows: TGTGCCAGCAGCCAAGTGGCGGGGGAAGAGACCCAGTACTTC. Translation: CASSQVAGEETQYF.

The rearrangement links TRBV7-9 to TRBJ1-5, with D possibly being TRBD1 (6 bases). Trimming pared 3 bases from V and 3 bases from J, leaving 9 bases between. This CDR3 has 14 amino acids. The germline V gene has CDR1 SEHNR and CDR2 FQNEAQ (reference sequence). This CDR3 reads CASSFRGDNQPQHF. The CDR3 DNA sequence: TGTGCCAGCAGCTTCAGGGGCGACAATCAGCCCCAGCATTTT.

The chain is built from TRBV2 and TRBJ1-5; D ambiguous. The CDR3 extends over 15 amino acids. Trimming removed 4 bases at V and 3 bases at J, with 13 bases between. Germline V gene lookup returns CDR1 SNHLY and CDR2 FYNNEI. The CDR3 nucleotides read TGTGCCAGCAGTGTCGGTCAGGCGCCCAATCAGCCCCAGCATTTT. As protein: CASSVGQAPNQPQHF.

This clone was observed a single time. V and J are TRBV11-2 and TRBJ1-2; 9 bases align to TRBD1. With V trimmed by 1 base and J by 6 bases, 3 bases remained unmatched. This CDR3 is built from 14 residues. Per germline, CDR1 SGHAT and CDR2 FQNNGV. The CDR3: CASSLGTGVHGYTF. In DNA form, the CDR3 reads TGTGCCAGCAGCTTAGGGACAGGGGTACATGGCTACACCTTC.

The rearrangement joins TRBV4-3 to TRBJ2-5, with 11 positions matching TRBD2. From germline, CDR1 is LGHNA and CDR2 YSLEER. V lost 1 base and J lost 4; bases outside the gene matches: 2. The length of the CDR3 is 15 residues. The CDR3 coding sequence is TGCGCCAGCAGCCAAGGACTAGCGGGGCGAGAGACCCAGTACTTC. Translation gives CASSQGLAGRETQYF.

This chain connects TRBV30 to TRBJ2-6; D is uncertain. CDR1 and CDR2 from the germline V gene are GTSNPN and SVGIG (reference sequence). The V and J ends lost 6 bases and 0 bases respectively, with 15 bases between them. The CDR3 sequence is 16 residues long. The CDR3 reads CACPESLSSGANVLTF. The CDR3 DNA is TGTGCCTGCCCCGAGAGTTTAAGCTCTGGGGCCAACGTCCTGACTTTC.

The V gene is TRBV6-2 or TRBV6-3, the J gene TRBJ1-5, with 8 bases identical to TRBD1. CDR1 is MNHEY, CDR2 SVGEGT, per germline. This CDR3 has 17 amino acids. V shed 5 bases and J 3 bases; nucleotides not matched to a gene: 12. The CDR3 region has the DNA TGTGCCAGCAGTCGCTCTTGGACAGGGAACTACAATCAGCCCCAGCATTTT. Amino acids: CASSRSWTGNYNQPQHF.

The rearrangement links TRBV28 to TRBJ1-6, with TRBD1 identical over 10 bases. In germline, CDR1 is MDHEN, CDR2 SYDVKM. The J segment lost 3 bases and the V segment lost 5 bases, leaving 10 bases of the junction unmatched. The CDR3 spans 18 residues. The DNA for the CDR3 is TGTGCCAGCAGTCCCAGAGGGACAGGGGCGATCTATAATTCACCCCTCCACTTT. The encoded protein is CASSPRGTGAIYNSPLHF.

As to this clone: It is unclear where the CDR3 begins or ends on the DNA, so no DNA is shown, and the CDR3 is as TCRdb lists it. The chain uses TRBV27 and TRBJ2-7; the tabulated D call, TRBD2, remains unverified against the DNA. Germline V CDR1 and CDR2: MNHEY, SMNVEV (reference sequence). The CDR3 extends over 15 residues, inclusive of both ends. CDR3 protein: CASSSSGGSSYEQYF.

Only a few counts were recorded for this clone. DNA for the CDR3: TGTGCCAGCAGCTTAGTTCCCCCCGGGGGCTACACCTTC. It translates to CASSLVPPGGYTF. The genes are TRBV7-2 and TRBJ1-2; D uncertain. The CDR3 loop spans 13 amino acids. CDR1 and CDR2 (germline): SGHTA, FQGNSA. V shed 1 base and J shed 8 bases, with 11 bases lying between them.

This rearrangement joins TRBV3-1 (or the pseudogene TRBV3-2) to TRBJ1-2; 8 bases fit TRBD1. This CDR3 is built from 14 residues. V lost 4 bases, J lost 6 bases, and 7 bases stayed unmatched. Germline-derived CDR1 and CDR2 are LGHDT and YNNKEL (reference sequence). Here the CDR3 reads CASSRAQGVNGYTF. As DNA, the CDR3 is TGTGCCAGCAGCCGAGCACAGGGGGTGAATGGCTACACCTTC.

This clone was observed a handful of times. The chain combines TRBV2 with TRBJ1-1; 7 bases are a match to TRBD1. Germline V CDR1 and CDR2: SNHLY, FYNNEI. CDR3 length: 16 amino acids. The J segment lost 1 base and the V segment lost 2 bases, leaving 7 bases of the junction unmatched. The CDR3 spells CASSETNWDRNTEAFF. The CDR3 region has the DNA TGTGCCAGCAGTGAAACGAACTGGGACAGGAACACTGAAGCTTTCTTT.

This chain uses TRBV18 with TRBJ1-1; TRBD1 is a possible D gene (5 bases). V gave up 6 bases and J gave up 6 bases, with 17 bases separating them. In germline, CDR1 is KGHSH, CDR2 LQKENI. The CDR3 extends over 14 amino acids. The CDR3 DNA reads as TGTGCCAGCTCGCCAAACTCAGGGTTTTCTGAAGCTTTCTTT. Residues: CASSPNSGFSEAFF.

CDR3 protein: CASSYGQSTDTQYF. In nucleotides, the CDR3 is TGTGCCAGCAGCTACGGACAGAGCACAGATACGCAGTATTTT. This chain links TRBV11-3 with TRBJ2-3; a weak D match, TRBD1 (6 bases). Trimming cost V 4 bases and J 0 bases, with 8 bases left between them. The CDR3 is made up of 14 amino acids. Germline assignment: CDR1 SGHNT and CDR2 YENEEA.

This rearrangement joins TRBV5-1 to TRBJ1-1, with D perhaps matching TRBD1 (5 bases). Germline CDR1 SGHRS, CDR2 YFSETQ. Trimming shortened V by 0 bases and J by 6 bases, and 12 bases separated the two germline ends. The CDR3 covers 14 residues. The CDR3, as DNA: TGCGCCAGCAGCTTGGTGGGGGGGGGTTCTGAAGCTTTCTTT. It is translated as CASSLVGGGSEAFF.

In this sample, this clone turned up a few times. The chain is built from TRBV29-1 and TRBJ1-1; 7 bases line up with TRBD1. The CDR3 is 15 amino acids. Germline loops: CDR1 SQVTM, CDR2 ANQGSEA. Trimming cost V 4 bases and J 1 base; bases outside gene matches: 9. CDR3 residues: CSVVPGQSRNTEAFF. The DNA for the CDR3 is TGCAGCGTTGTACCGGGACAGAGCAGGAACACTGAAGCTTTCTTT.

The chain uses TRBV5-1 and TRBJ1-6; 9 bases agree with TRBD1. This CDR3 contains 14 residues. Germline V gene sequence: CDR1 SGHRS, CDR2 YFSETQ. V was pared by 4 bases and J by 6 bases, with 2 bases of the junction left unmatched. The CDR3 here is CASSPQGANSPLHF. For the CDR3, the DNA is TGCGCCAGCAGCCCACAGGGGGCTAATTCACCCCTCCACTTT.

The chain combines TRBV28 with TRBJ1-1; 8 nucleotides line up with TRBD1. The CDR3 length is 16 residues. Germline CDR1 MDHEN, CDR2 SYDVKM. The V and J ends lost 7 bases and 1 base, in that order; junction bases with no gene match: 11. Written as DNA, the CDR3 is TGTGCCAGCATCCCAAGGCCCGGACAGGGGAACACTGAAGCTTTCTTT. It specifies CASIPRPGQGNTEAFF.

The rearrangement links TRBV10-3 to TRBJ2-7; no definite D call. This CDR3 has 14 amino acids. V was shortened by 2 bases and J by 2 bases, with 10 bases between the two germline ends. Germline CDR1 ENHRY, CDR2 SYGVKD. The CDR3 DNA reads as TGTGCCATCAGTGAGCTTGCAGGAACCTACGAGCAGTACTTC. This encodes CAISELAGTYEQYF.

The chain employs TRBV11-2 and TRBJ1-4; the match to TRBD1 covers 12 bases. The CDR3 spans 18 residues. Trimming removed 1 base from V and 8 bases from J; junction bases left unmatched: 11. Germline V gene lookup returns CDR1 SGHAT and CDR2 FQNNGV. The CDR3 is CASSLVGTGGGGREKLFF. As DNA, the CDR3 is TGTGCCAGCAGCTTAGTAGGGACAGGGGGCGGCGGTAGAGAAAAACTGTTTTTT.